These 22 T cell receptor beta chains were sequenced from one sample in a study of graft-versus-host responses after intestinal transplantation. These receptors have no known antigen. Only in-frame clones appear in the TCRdb table, and some are missing; sequencing was by immunoSEQ multiplex PCR. The sample shows around 110,000 clones, about nine tenths of them seen only once. Sequenced here: unstimulated CD4+ T cells sorted from spleen or lymph node cells, sampled before transplant. Receptors originate from a human donor who was the organ donor for an intestinal transplant.

V is TRBV4-1 and J is TRBJ2-1, with D possibly matching TRBD2 (5 bases). V shed 1 base and J shed 0 bases, with 13 bases lying between them. This CDR3 has 17 amino acids. Germline loops: CDR1 MGHRA, CDR2 YSYEKL. The CDR3 DNA sequence: TGCGCCAGCAGCCAAGGCTTGCGGGTGAGCTCCTACAATGAGCAGTTCTTC. It translates to CASSQGLRVSSYNEQFF.

The chain carries TRBV11-2 and TRBJ1-6; unclear D gene. CDR1 and CDR2 (germline): SGHAT, FQNNGV. Trimming removed 4 bases from V and 0 bases from J, with 4 bases in between. The CDR3 is made up of 14 amino acids. The CDR3 spells CASSWTSYNSPLHF. The CDR3, as DNA: TGTGCCAGCAGCTGGACCTCCTATAATTCACCCCTCCACTTT. Full variable domain (missing parts from reference TRBV11-2 and TRBJ1-6): EAGVAQSPRYKIIEKRQSVAFWCNPISGHATLYWYQQILGQGPKLLIQFQNNGVVDDSQLPKDRFSAERLKGVDSTLKIQPAKLEDSAVYLCASSWTSYNSPLHFGNGTRLTVT.

The chain couples TRBV6-5 to TRBJ2-7, with unresolved D. The germline V gene has CDR1 MNHEY and CDR2 SVGAGI. V was cut by 7 bases and J by 2 bases, with 9 bases left in between. The CDR3 consists of 12 residues. CDR3 protein: CASTRETYEQYF. CDR3 nucleotide sequence: TGTGCCAGCACAAGGGAAACCTACGAGCAGTACTTC.

The J gene is TRBJ1-2, the V gene TRBV14; perhaps TRBD1 as D (6 bases). This CDR3 region has 13 residues. Trimming took off 4 bases at V and 7 bases at J, with 13 bases between the two ends. Germline lookup yields CDR1 SGHDN and CDR2 FVKESK. CDR3 nucleotide sequence: TGTGCCAGCAGCCTACGGACAGACTCTGGCTACACCTTC. Its translation is CASSLRTDSGYTF.

The chain combines TRBV5-1 with TRBJ2-3, with D possibly being TRBD2 (5 bases). CDR1 is SGHRS, CDR2 YFSETQ, per germline. There are 16 residues in the CDR3. V lost 0 bases to trimming and J lost 1 base, with 12 bases between them. CDR3 loop: CASSLDGISGTDTQYF. In DNA form, the CDR3 reads TGCGCCAGCAGCTTGGACGGGATTTCCGGCACAGATACGCAGTATTTT.

The rearrangement links TRBV5-1 to TRBJ1-6, with TRBD1 as a possible D gene (5 bases). V lost 7 bases and J lost 5, with 16 bases in between. The length of the CDR3 is 15 residues. Germline V lookup: CDR1 SGHRS, CDR2 YFSETQ. CDR3 in amino acids: CASAAWGRDNSPLHF. CDR3 in DNA: TGCGCCAGCGCCGCTTGGGGACGGGATAATTCACCCCTCCACTTT.

The V gene is TRBV11-2, the J gene TRBJ2-5; no definite D call. In germline, CDR1 is SGHAT, CDR2 FQNNGV. Trimming removed 6 bases at V and 5 bases at J, with 22 bases between. The CDR3 runs 16 residues. This CDR3 reads CASSPGYDGPRETQYF. The CDR3 DNA sequence: TGTGCCAGCAGTCCTGGTTATGACGGACCAAGGGAGACCCAGTACTTC.

The chain uses TRBV5-4 and TRBJ2-3, with a possible D match to TRBD2 (5 bases). V lost 3 bases and J lost 2, with 16 bases in between. CDR3 length: 16 amino acids. Germline assignment: CDR1 SGHNT and CDR2 YYREEE (reference sequence). The CDR3 DNA reads as TGTGCCAGCAGCTCTAAGACTACCGGCTTCACAGATACGCAGTATTTT. Protein sequence: CASSSKTTGFTDTQYF.

The V call is TRBV7-6, the J call TRBJ2-1; D is undetermined. The V end was cut by 1 base, the J end by 9 bases, with 4 bases between. CDR1 is SGHVS and CDR2 is FNYEAQ in the germline V gene. CDR3 length: 11 amino acids. For the CDR3, the DNA is TGTGCCAGCAGCTTAGGTAGTGAGCAGTTCTTC. Its translation: CASSLGSEQFF.

V is TRBV5-1 and J is TRBJ1-6; TRBD1 agrees at 7 bases. Per the germline V gene, CDR1 is SGHRS and CDR2 is YFSETQ. The CDR3 length is 14 residues. After removal of 4 bases from V and 7 bases from J, the junction contained 5 bases not matched to a gene. Here the CDR3 reads CASSLGTANSPLHF. The CDR3 DNA reads as TGCGCCAGCAGCCTCGGGACAGCCAATTCACCCCTCCACTTT.

The chain joins TRBV14 to TRBJ2-6; D is unclear. Trimming cost V 1 base and J 1 base, with 5 bases left between them. Per the germline V gene, CDR1 is SGHDN and CDR2 is FVKESK. The CDR3 is made up of 15 amino acids. The CDR3, as DNA: TGTGCCAGCAGCCAAGGGGGTTCTGGGGCCAACGTCCTGACTTTC. This gives the protein CASSQGGSGANVLTF.

This sequence joins TRBV25-1 and TRBJ2-5; D uncertain. Germline loops: CDR1 MGHDK, CDR2 SYGVNS. This CDR3 region has 11 residues. V was cut by 4 bases and J by 5 bases, with 5 bases left in between. This CDR3 is CASSAYETQYF. The CDR3, as DNA: TGTGCCAGCAGTGCCTATGAGACCCAGTACTTC.

This clone was detected once. The chain is built from TRBV11-1 and TRBJ2-7; D is uncertain. Trimming took off 2 bases at V and 4 bases at J, with 15 bases between the two ends. The CDR3 spans 15 residues. Germline V gene data show CDR1 as SGHAT and CDR2 as FQDESV (reference sequence). The CDR3 DNA reads as TGTGCCAGCAGCTTAAGGGCAGGAGCTTTATACGAGCAGTACTTC. Translating gives CASSLRAGALYEQYF.

The rearrangement uses TRBV2 and TRBJ2-4; the D call may be TRBD1 or TRBD2 (5 bases each). The CDR3 consists of 14 residues. V lost 7 bases and J 0 bases, leaving 10 bases between the germline ends. The germline V gene encodes CDR1 SNHLY and CDR2 FYNNEI. The CDR3 region has the DNA TGTGCCAGCACCGGGACCTTAGCCAAAAACATTCAGTACTTC. It specifies CASTGTLAKNIQYF.

CDR3: CASSQGQGTSTDTQYF. The CDR3 DNA follows: TGTGCCAGCAGCCAAGGACAGGGTACTAGCACAGATACGCAGTATTTT. The chain links TRBV2 to TRBJ2-3, with 8 positions matching TRBD1. Trimming cost V 6 bases and J 0 bases; bases outside gene matches: 8. The CDR3 totals 16 residues. Germline CDR1 and CDR2: SNHLY and FYNNEI.

The CDR3, as DNA: TGTGCCAGCAGCTTAGGAAGGGGTTCGGAGACCCAGTACTTC. Translated, it gives CASSLGRGSETQYF. The V and J genes are TRBV11-2 and TRBJ2-5; D is perhaps TRBD1 (5 bases). V lost 1 base, J lost 5 bases, and 11 bases lay in between. This CDR3 comprises 14 residues. Germline-derived CDR1 and CDR2 are SGHAT and FQNNGV.

V is TRBV19 and J is TRBJ2-4; D may be TRBD1 (6 bases). This CDR3 has 14 residues. V was shortened by 6 bases and J by 1 base, with 10 bases between the two germline ends. Germline V gives CDR1 LNHDA, CDR2 SQIVND (reference sequence). The CDR3, as DNA: TGTGCCAGTAGGGGGACACCCGCCAAAAACATTCAGTACTTC. Amino acids: CASRGTPAKNIQYF.

The rearrangement uses TRBV2 and TRBJ2-3; D is perhaps TRBD1 or TRBD2 (5 bases each). Between the trimmed V and J ends, which lost 7 bases and 2 bases, there was a span of 10 bases. The CDR3 sequence is 13 residues long. Per germline, CDR1 SNHLY and CDR2 FYNNEI. The CDR3 DNA sequence: TGTGCCAGCACTAGGGACCTCACAGATACGCAGTATTTT. Its translation: CASTRDLTDTQYF.

The V call is TRBV30, the J call TRBJ2-1; 14 nucleotides align to TRBD2. CDR1 is GTSNPN and CDR2 is SVGIG in the germline V gene (reference sequence). The CDR3 is 18 amino acids. With V trimmed by 8 bases and J by 5 bases, 17 bases remained unmatched. Here the CDR3 DNA reads TGTGCCACCAACCGAGTGACTAGCGGGAGGGCCGGTCACAATGAGCAGTTCTTC. It is translated as CATNRVTSGRAGHNEQFF.

This clone was seen only once. This chain uses TRBV6-5 with TRBJ1-5; TRBD1 matches at 9 bases. The germline CDR1 and CDR2 sequences are MNHEY and SVGAGI. There are 15 residues in the CDR3. V trimming: 5 bases; J trimming: 4 bases; junction bases outside the gene matches: 6. The CDR3 sequence: CASSVSGTGNQPQHF. The CDR3 bases are TGTGCCAGCAGTGTCTCCGGGACAGGGAATCAGCCCCAGCATTTT.

This clone was seen more than once but under ten times. V and J are TRBV7-2 and TRBJ2-1; D is unclear. This CDR3 spans 13 amino acids. The ends were cut back, 0 bases at V and 9 bases at J, with 9 bases in the middle. Germline values: CDR1 SGHTA, CDR2 FQGNSA. This chain's CDR3 is CASSLAQGTEQFF. In nucleotides, the CDR3 is TGTGCCAGCAGCTTAGCTCAAGGTACTGAGCAGTTCTTC.

This chain uses TRBV5-4 with TRBJ2-6; D uncertain. CDR3 size: 15 residues. The V end lost 0 bases, the J end lost 6 bases, and 10 bases lay between the germline ends. The germline CDR1 and CDR2 sequences are SGHNT and YYREEE (reference sequence). CDR3 bases: TGTGCCAGCAGCTTGGACCCAACTCAGGCCAACGTCCTGACTTTC. This codes for CASSLDPTQANVLTF. Using reference TRBV5-4 and TRBJ2-6 for the parts outside the CDR3, the full variable domain is ETGVTQSPTHLIKTRGQQVTLRCSSQSGHNTVSWYQQALGQGPQFIFQYYREEENGRGNFPPRFSGLQFPNYSSELNVNALELDDSALYLCASSLDPTQANVLTFGAGSRLTVL.